This T cell receptor beta chain is drawn from a study of identical twins. This CDR3 spans 13 amino acids. The germline V and J ends were trimmed by 7 bases and 11 bases, with 15 bases remaining between them. Germline V gene sequence: CDR1 MNHNS, CDR2 SASEGT. Concerning this clonotype itself: Antigen: not known.

TCRdb analysed the 5' RACE reads with MiXCR anew, one entry per CDR3 protein. The sample comprises just over 500,000 distinct CDR3 sequences, less than 25% of which are singletons, and approximately 0.95% rests with the top ten. Findings of the study overall: Invariant MAIT and iNKT cells may have partly biased zero-insertion analyses. Insertions were fewer in abundant cord blood beta clonotypes, whereas memory repertoires showed none of this pattern.

These same data were also listed under a study on T cells expressing NK-cell markers. That investigation notes: For 6 or 7 donors, the dominant NKG2C+ clonotypes made up about 1.0-7.5% of their CD8+ T cells. Uncertainty persisted over the HCMV specificity of expanded NKG2C+ T cell clones.

V usage is TRBV6-1 and J usage is TRBJ2-6; a weak D match, TRBD2 (6 bases). The receptor's source is a woman younger than 30 in good health. Source material: CD4+ T cells sorted from blood. CDR3 loop: CASKRAALHVLTF. In nucleotides, the CDR3 is TGTGCCAGCAAGCGGGCAGCGCTGCACGTCCTGACTTTC.